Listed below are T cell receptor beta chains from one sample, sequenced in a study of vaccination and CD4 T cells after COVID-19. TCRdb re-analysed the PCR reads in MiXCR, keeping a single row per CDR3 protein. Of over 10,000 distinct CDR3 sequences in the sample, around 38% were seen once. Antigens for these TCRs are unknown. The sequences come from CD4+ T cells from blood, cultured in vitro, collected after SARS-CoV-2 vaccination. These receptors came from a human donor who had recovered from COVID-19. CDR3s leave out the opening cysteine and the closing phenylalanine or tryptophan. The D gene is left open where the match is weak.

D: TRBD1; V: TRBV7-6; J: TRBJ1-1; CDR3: ASSSTGWDRGAF
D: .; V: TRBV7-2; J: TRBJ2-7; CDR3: ASSLGTTNEQY
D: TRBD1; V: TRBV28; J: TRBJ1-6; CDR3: ASSKGTVNSPLH
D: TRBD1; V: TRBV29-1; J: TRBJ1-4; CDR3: SVSATTGTGQLF
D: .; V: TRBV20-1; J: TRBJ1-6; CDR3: SASTGPDNSPLH
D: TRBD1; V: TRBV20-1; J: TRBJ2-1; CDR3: SAQTGVTHNEQF
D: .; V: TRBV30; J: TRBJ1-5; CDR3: AWSGGSWGTDQPQH
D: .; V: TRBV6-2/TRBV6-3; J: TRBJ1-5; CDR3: ASSYSGVGGNQPQH
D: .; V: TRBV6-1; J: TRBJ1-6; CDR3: ASSPPGGSLGNSPLH
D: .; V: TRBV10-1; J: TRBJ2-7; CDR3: ASSESYSQEQY
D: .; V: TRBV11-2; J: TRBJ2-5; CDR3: ASSLGSSSQETQY
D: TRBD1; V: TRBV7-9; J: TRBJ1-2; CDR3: ASSPPGQNYGYT
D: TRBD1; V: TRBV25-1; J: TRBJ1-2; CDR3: ASSVQGDRYGYT
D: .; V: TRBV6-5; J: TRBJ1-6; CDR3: ASSSQGYNSPLH
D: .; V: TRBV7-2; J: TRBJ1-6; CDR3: ASSPAVYNSPLH
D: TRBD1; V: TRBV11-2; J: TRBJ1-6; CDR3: ASSLQGAVSSPLH
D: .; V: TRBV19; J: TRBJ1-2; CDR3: ASSGTVRMGYT
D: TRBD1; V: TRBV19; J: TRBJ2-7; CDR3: ASSIGQGAYEQY
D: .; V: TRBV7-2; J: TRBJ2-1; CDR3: ASSLGGEANEQF
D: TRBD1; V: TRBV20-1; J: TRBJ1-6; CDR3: SANTGAESPLH
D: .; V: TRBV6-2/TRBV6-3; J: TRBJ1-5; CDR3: ASRDSNQPQH
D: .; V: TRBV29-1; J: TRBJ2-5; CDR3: SAEQGSETQY
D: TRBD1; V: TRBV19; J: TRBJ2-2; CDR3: ASSPTGVSTGELF
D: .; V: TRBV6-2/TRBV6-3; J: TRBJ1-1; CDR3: ASSIRTNTEAF
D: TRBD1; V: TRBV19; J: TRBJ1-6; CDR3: ASSPGQRVSPLH
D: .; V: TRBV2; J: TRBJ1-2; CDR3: ASSDLAVGGYT
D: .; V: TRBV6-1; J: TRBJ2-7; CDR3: ASSRLGTYEQY